The 8 T cell receptor beta chains below were found in one sample sequenced in a study of blood T cells in healthy people across ages. A sample-barcoded 5' primer and a J-beta primer mix were used in a second PCR of roughly 7 to 11 cycles. MiXCR was run by TCRdb on the 5' RACE reads, yielding one entry per CDR3 protein. The sample gives approximately 800,000 distinct CDR3 sequences, approximately 65% of which show up once; 28% is in the top ten. The source material was blood. These receptors came from a man aged 30 to 39 in good health.

V gene TRBV5-1 combines with J gene TRBJ2-5; D is unresolved. The J call is in doubt because the DNA end fits TRBJ2-7 better. The CDR3 loop spans 13 amino acids. CDR1 is SGHRS, CDR2 YFSETQ, per germline. The CDR3 region is CASSMRTSDEQYF. The CDR3 DNA reads TGCGCCAGCAGCATGAGGACGAGCGACGAGCAGTACTTC.

As DNA, the CDR3 is TGCGCCAGCAGCTTGATGGGACAGGGGGCGGAGGAGCAGTACTTC. Protein: CASSLMGQGAEEQYF. The V call is TRBV5-1, the J call TRBJ2-5; 12 nucleotides match TRBD1. The CDR3 consists of 15 residues. V shed 1 base, J shed 11 bases, and the junction held 9 bases outside the gene matches. The germline V gene has CDR1 SGHRS and CDR2 YFSETQ.

This sequence joins TRBV7-2 and TRBJ2-5; maybe TRBD1 (6 bases). The CDR3 length is 14 residues. Trimming took off 7 bases at V and 2 bases at J, with 14 bases between the two ends. CDR1 and CDR2 (germline): SGHTA, FQGNSA. The CDR3 region has the DNA TGTGCCAGCAACCCAGGGGCTATTCAAGAGACCCAGTACTTC. It specifies CASNPGAIQETQYF.

DNA of the CDR3: TGCAGTGCTAGAGAAATTCCAGGACAGGGAGGCTATAATTCACCCCTCCACTTT. It yields the protein CSAREIPGQGGYNSPLHF. The rearrangement joins TRBV20-1 to TRBJ1-6, with 8 bases lining up with TRBD1. Trimming cost V 0 bases and J 3 bases; bases outside gene matches: 10. This CDR3 is 18 amino acids long. Germline V gene lookup returns CDR1 DFQATT and CDR2 SNEGSKA (reference sequence).

The genes are TRBV12-3 or TRBV12-4 and TRBJ2-5; 8 nucleotides line up with TRBD1. The J call is in doubt because the DNA end fits TRBJ2-7 better. The CDR3 loop spans 14 amino acids. The CDR3 DNA reads TGTGCCAGCAGTTCCTACGGACAGGGCTACGAGCAGTACTTC. As protein: CASSSYGQGYEQYF.

The chain joins TRBV20-1 to TRBJ2-1; TRBD1 matches 10 bases. V shed 2 bases, J shed 8 bases, and the junction held 6 bases outside the gene matches. The CDR3 sequence is 14 residues long. CDR1 and CDR2 (germline): DFQATT, SNEGSKA (reference sequence). CDR3 loop: CSARMGQGIDEQFF. CDR3 bases: TGCAGTGCTAGAATGGGACAGGGGATTGATGAGCAGTTCTTC.

The V and J genes are TRBV21-1 and TRBJ1-5; the table names TRBD1, a call not compared with the DNA. TRBV21-1 is assigned pseudogene status. CDR3 length: 15 amino acids. The DNA of the CDR3 is TGTGCCAGCAGCAAACGGACAGGGGGGGATCAGCCCCAGCATTTT. It yields the protein CASSKRTGGDQPQHF.

V usage is TRBV7-9 and J usage is TRBJ2-3; D remains unclear. With 0 bases removed from V and 7 bases from J, the gap between germline ends came to 5 bases. CDR1 SEHNR and CDR2 FQNEAQ come from the germline V gene (reference sequence). This CDR3 comprises 12 residues. CDR3: CASSLAGYTQYF. The CDR3 DNA sequence: TGTGCCAGCAGCTTAGCTGGATATACGCAGTATTTT.